Included here is one T cell receptor beta chain sequence, with context. Using a J-beta primer mix together with a sample-barcoded 5' primer, a second PCR was run for roughly 6 to 12 cycles. Tagging of each cDNA molecule was performed by a template-switch adaptor with 12 random nucleotides. MiXCR was run by TCRdb on the 5' RACE reads, yielding one entry per CDR3 protein. The sample contains around 780,000 distinct CDR3 sequences, around 24% of which appear only once. The record originates from a study of blood T cells in healthy people across ages. The CDR3 runs 16 residues. Germline V gene lookup returns CDR1 SGHRS and CDR2 YFSETQ. V lost 1 base, J lost 2 bases, and 12 bases lay in between. The sample was also linked to a second study, of T cells of mothers and their children.

This rearrangement joins TRBV5-1 to TRBJ2-2; D gene uncertain. Sequencing was done on a sample of blood. This clonotype originated in a boy between 10 and 17 years old in good health. CDR3 sequence reads: CASSLLSQPNTGELFF. CDR3 DNA: TGCGCCAGCAGCTTGCTCTCACAACCTAACACCGGGGAGCTGTTTTTT.